The entry that follows covers one TCR beta chain sequence. Its antigen is currently unknown. Germline V CDR1 and CDR2: SGHTA, FQGNSA. Trimming pared 5 bases from V and 1 base from J, leaving 11 bases between. This CDR3 comprises 14 residues. This entry comes from a study of radiation and T cells in renal cell carcinoma. Study overall: Nephrectomy followed 15 Gy stereotactic body radiation by 4 weeks.

Sequencing used immunoSEQ multiplex PCR; TCRdb keeps in-frame clones, though not all of them. The sample holds about 59,000 clones, approximately 84% seen once. Study observations and caveats: In blood, top tumor clones expanded by 2 weeks, shrinking by 4.

Time point indicated: baseline pretreatment blood. The treatment is: 15 Gy SBRT to primary tumor, nephrectomy 4 weeks later. Blood was sampled at baseline, 2 weeks and 4 weeks after SBRT. The patient's renal cell carcinoma had clear cell pathology. The clonotype was recovered from a man aged 60-69 years with renal cell carcinoma. The chain is built from TRBV7-2 and TRBJ1-1; D gene ambiguous. The sequenced sample was blood, obtained from a patient whose treatment included radiotherapy and nephrectomy. CDR3 in amino acids: CASSVGRANTEAFF. As DNA, the CDR3 is TGTGCCAGCAGCGTAGGACGAGCGAACACTGAAGCTTTCTTT. Full variable domain (remainder filled in from reference TRBV7-2 and TRBJ1-1): GAGVSQSPSNKVTEKGKDVELRCDPISGHTALYWYRQSLGQGLEFLIYFQGNSAPDKSGLPSDRFSAERTGGSVSTLTIQRTQQEDSAVYLCASSVGRANTEAFFGQGTRLTVV.